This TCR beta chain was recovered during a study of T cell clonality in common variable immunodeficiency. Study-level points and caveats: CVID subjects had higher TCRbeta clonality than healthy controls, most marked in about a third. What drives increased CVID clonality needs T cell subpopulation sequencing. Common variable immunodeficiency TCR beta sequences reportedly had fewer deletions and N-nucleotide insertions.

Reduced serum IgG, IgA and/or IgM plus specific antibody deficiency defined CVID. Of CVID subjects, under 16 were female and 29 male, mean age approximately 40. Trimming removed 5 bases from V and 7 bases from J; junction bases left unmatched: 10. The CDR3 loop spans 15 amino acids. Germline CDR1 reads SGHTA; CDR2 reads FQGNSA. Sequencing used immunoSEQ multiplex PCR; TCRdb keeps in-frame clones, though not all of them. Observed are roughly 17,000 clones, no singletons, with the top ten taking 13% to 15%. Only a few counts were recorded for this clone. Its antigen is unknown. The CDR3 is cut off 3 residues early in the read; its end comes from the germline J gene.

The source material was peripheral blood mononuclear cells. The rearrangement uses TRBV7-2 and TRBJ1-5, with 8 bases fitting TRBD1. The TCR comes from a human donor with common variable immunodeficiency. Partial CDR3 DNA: TGTGCCAGCAGCCTCGACAGGGGAGCGAGCCAGCCC. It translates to CASSLDRGASQP. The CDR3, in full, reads CASSLDRGASQPQHF.